The 26 T cell receptor beta chains below were found in one sample sequenced in a study of cytomegalovirus exposure and HLA in healthy donors (dated by TCRdb to 2016 to 2017). The library was generated by the immunoSEQ multiplex PCR assay. The multiplex PCR relied on a mix of 60 forward primers for TCR Vbeta segments and 13 reverse primers for TCR Jbeta segments. The table comes from immuneACCESS by way of TCRdb, which keeps in-frame sequences with V and J called. Part of the clones is missing from these tables; in studies checked, under half for an unresolved V gene and the rest for unknown reasons. Present in this sample are about 120,000 clones, over 60% of which were seen just once. Jointly, the top ten make up 2% to 3% of the sample. The sample comprised PBMCs. The receptors stem from a female donor in good health and CMV-seronegative.

The chain is built from TRBV9 and TRBJ2-7, with D perhaps matching TRBD1 (6 bases). V dropped 1 base and J dropped 6 bases, with 11 bases sitting between them. Germline V CDR1 and CDR2: SGDLS, YYNGEE. The CDR3 is 13 amino acids. The CDR3 DNA follows: TGTGCCAGCAGCGTAATAGAAGGGGGCGAGCAGTACTTC. The encoded protein is CASSVIEGGEQYF.

The gene calls are TRBV11-2 and TRBJ1-1; D is perhaps TRBD1 (5 bases). This CDR3 region has 14 residues. Germline V gene data show CDR1 as SGHAT and CDR2 as FQNNGV. The V end was cut by 1 base, the J end by 4 bases, with 10 bases between. The CDR3 DNA follows: TGTGCCAGCAGCTTAGTGGCGGGGGGCACTGAAGCTTTCTTT. Protein product: CASSLVAGGTEAFF.

The chain couples TRBV4-1 to TRBJ1-1; D may be TRBD1 (5 bases). The germline V gene has CDR1 MGHRA and CDR2 YSYEKL. CDR3 length: 13 amino acids. Between the trimmed V and J ends, which lost 5 bases and 8 bases, there was a span of 15 bases. The chain's CDR3 is CASSSRQKPEAFF. The CDR3 nucleotides are TGCGCCAGCAGCTCCCGACAGAAACCCGAAGCTTTCTTT.

The chain couples TRBV15 to TRBJ1-2, with 8 bases lining up with TRBD1. The CDR3 consists of 18 residues. Germline V gives CDR1 LNHNV, CDR2 YYDKDF (reference sequence). The J segment lost 7 bases and the V segment lost 0 bases, leaving 16 bases of the junction unmatched. CDR3 sequence: CATSRDYLGTGNVGGYTF. The DNA of the CDR3 is TGTGCCACCAGCAGAGATTATTTAGGGACAGGTAACGTGGGTGGCTACACCTTC.

The chain joins TRBV7-9 to TRBJ2-5, with a tentative D call TRBD2 (6 bases). Deletions cut 5 bases from V and 4 bases from J, with 17 bases between. Germline V gene sequence: CDR1 SEHNR, CDR2 FQNEAQ (reference sequence). The CDR3 spans 15 residues. DNA of the CDR3: TGTGCCAGCAGCCGCGGGACGGATCAACGAGAGACCCAGTACTTC. Encoded protein: CASSRGTDQRETQYF.

The rearrangement joins TRBV5-4 to TRBJ2-7, with 7 nucleotides matching TRBD2. With 5 bases clipped from V and 2 bases from J, the junction kept 19 bases outside the gene matches. The CDR3 is 18 residues long. Germline lookup yields CDR1 SGHNT and CDR2 YYREEE (reference sequence). The CDR3: CASSRGGAFGLGTYEQYF. For the CDR3, the DNA is TGTGCCAGCAGTCGCGGCGGGGCCTTTGGACTAGGCACCTACGAGCAGTACTTC.

This clone showed up just a few times. The chain carries TRBV4-1 and TRBJ1-1, with D possibly TRBD1 on 5 matching bases. Trimming took off 1 base at V and 4 bases at J, with 13 bases between the two ends. The CDR3 runs to 15 residues. Germline loops: CDR1 MGHRA, CDR2 YSYEKL. CDR3 amino acids: CASSQGTGGGTEAFF. CDR3 bases: TGCGCCAGCAGCCAAGGTACTGGGGGAGGCACTGAAGCTTTCTTT.

The rearrangement uses TRBV28 and TRBJ2-5; D is perhaps TRBD2 (6 bases). The J call is in doubt because the DNA end fits TRBJ2-7 better. Per germline, CDR1 MDHEN and CDR2 SYDVKM. The CDR3 has 14 residues. CDR3 amino acids: CASSFGGGSYEQYF. CDR3 nucleotide sequence: TGTGCCAGCAGTTTTGGGGGAGGCTCCTACGAGCAGTACTTC.

This clone was seen only once. The chain employs TRBV6-5 and TRBJ2-7, with 8 bases aligning to TRBD1. Germline trimming cut 2 bases from V and 6 bases from J; bases unmatched to any gene: 9. CDR1 and CDR2 (germline): MNHEY, SVGAGI. This CDR3 is 15 amino acids long. The CDR3 loop reads CASSYRQGFPPEQYF. CDR3 nucleotides: TGTGCCAGCAGTTACCGACAGGGGTTTCCCCCCGAGCAGTACTTC.

The chain uses TRBV5-1 and TRBJ2-6; D perhaps matches TRBD2 (5 bases). V shed 2 bases and J shed 4 bases, with 10 bases lying between them. This CDR3 has 15 residues. The V gene's germline CDR1 is SGHRS and CDR2 YFSETQ. The CDR3 region has the DNA TGCGCCAGCAGCTTAGGAGGTGCCGGGGCCAACGTCCTGACTTTC. It is translated as CASSLGGAGANVLTF.

In the case of this clone: Sequence at one end of the junction differs from germline and may be a read error. This chain links TRBV6-1 with TRBJ2-2, with 8 bases lining up with TRBD2. The germline V gene encodes CDR1 MNHNS and CDR2 SASEGT. The CDR3 runs 15 residues. CDR3 nucleotide sequence: TGTGCGAGCACAAGACTAGCGACTAGTACCGGGGAGCTGTTTTTT. This encodes CASTRLATSTGELFF.

The chain is built from TRBV11-2 and TRBJ1-4; possible D gene TRBD1, 6 bases. The length of the CDR3 is 15 residues. Germline V gene sequence: CDR1 SGHAT, CDR2 FQNNGV. V lost 4 bases and J 8 bases, leaving 17 bases between the germline ends. The CDR3 sequence is CASSSPPQGHEKLFF. In DNA, the CDR3 is TGTGCCAGCAGCTCCCCCCCACAGGGCCACGAAAAACTGTTTTTT.

CDR3 in amino acids: CASNNWGGSSYNEQFF. CDR3 DNA: TGTGCCAGTAACAACTGGGGCGGGAGCTCCTACAATGAGCAGTTCTTC. This rearrangement joins TRBV19 to TRBJ2-1, with 7 bases that match TRBD2. Germline assignment: CDR1 LNHDA and CDR2 SQIVND (reference sequence). J gave up 0 bases and V 7 bases, and 9 bases lay outside the gene matches. The CDR3 sequence is 16 residues long.

The rearrangement uses TRBV19 and TRBJ2-1, with no clear D. The germline gives CDR1 LNHDA, CDR2 SQIVND (reference sequence). Trimming stripped 0 bases from V and 3 bases from J, with 18 bases between. CDR3 size: 18 residues. In nucleotides, the CDR3 is TGTGCCAGTAGTATAGACCTCGAATACATCCCCAGCTACAATGAGCAGTTCTTC. This codes for CASSIDLEYIPSYNEQFF.

V is TRBV7-2 and J is TRBJ2-7; a possible D gene is TRBD1 (6 bases). Germline CDR1 and CDR2: SGHTA and FQGNSA. The ends were cut back, 7 bases at V and 0 bases at J, with 16 bases in the middle. This CDR3 is 15 amino acids long. CDR3 in amino acids: CASKLIGGHSYEQYF. For the CDR3, the DNA is TGTGCCAGCAAGCTTATAGGGGGACACTCCTACGAGCAGTACTTC.

V gene TRBV7-9 combines with J gene TRBJ1-3; D possibly corresponds to TRBD1 (5 bases). This CDR3 is 16 amino acids long. V gave up 1 base and J gave up 4 bases, with 14 bases separating them. Germline values: CDR1 SEHNR, CDR2 FQNEAQ (reference sequence). The CDR3 sequence: CASSLVPSREGNTIYF. The CDR3 DNA reads TGTGCCAGCAGCTTAGTTCCCAGCAGGGAAGGAAACACCATATATTTT.

The genes are TRBV30 and TRBJ2-1; D remains unclear. The CDR3 length is 14 residues. The germline V and J ends were trimmed by 2 bases and 2 bases, with 10 bases remaining between them. The germline CDR1 and CDR2 sequences are GTSNPN and SVGIG (reference sequence). CDR3 in DNA: TGTGCCTGGAGTCAGATATTGACCTACAATGAGCAGTTCTTC. This sequence encodes CAWSQILTYNEQFF.

The J gene is TRBJ2-5, the V gene TRBV30, with 7 bases identical to TRBD2. After removal of 0 bases from V and 5 bases from J, the junction contained 12 bases not matched to a gene. Germline CDR1 is GTSNPN and CDR2 is SVGIG (reference sequence). This CDR3 is 16 amino acids long. The CDR3 DNA follows: TGTGCCTGGAGTGTACTATTGGGGGGAGGGGCTGAGACCCAGTACTTC. Translating gives CAWSVLLGGGAETQYF.

This clone was counted once. The chain is built from TRBV4-1 and TRBJ2-4; D unresolved. The CDR3 covers 19 residues. Germline CDR1 is MGHRA and CDR2 is YSYEKL. Trimming took off 2 bases at V and 0 bases at J, with 20 bases between the two ends. CDR3 sequence reads: CASSQSTNRAELAKNIQYF. The DNA of the CDR3 is TGCGCCAGCAGCCAATCTACCAACAGAGCAGAACTAGCCAAAAACATTCAGTACTTC.

The chain employs TRBV2 and TRBJ1-4; 9 bases are a match to TRBD1. Trimming cost V 0 bases and J 9 bases; bases outside gene matches: 5. Germline CDR1 reads SNHLY; CDR2 reads FYNNEI. This CDR3 contains 15 residues. This chain's CDR3 is CASSEAQGAAKKLFF. Written as DNA, the CDR3 is TGTGCCAGCAGTGAAGCACAGGGGGCGGCGAAAAAACTGTTTTTT.

This clone occurred a few times. The gene calls are TRBV10-2 and TRBJ2-7; 7 bases match TRBD2. CDR3 length: 14 amino acids. Germline V CDR1 and CDR2: WSHSY, SAAADI. J lost 4 bases, V lost 2 bases, and 5 bases had no gene match. The CDR3 loop is CASSERGGLYEQYF. In nucleotides, the CDR3 is TGCGCCAGCAGTGAGAGGGGAGGGCTTTACGAGCAGTACTTC.

The V and J genes are TRBV5-5 and TRBJ1-4; D might be TRBD1 (5 bases). The CDR3 runs 13 residues. The V and J ends lost 0 bases and 8 bases respectively, with 8 bases between them. Germline CDR1 reads SGHKS; CDR2 reads YYEKEE (reference sequence). The CDR3 bases are TGTGCCAGCAGCTTGGTGGGGGGGGAAAAACTGTTTTTT. Amino acid sequence: CASSLVGGEKLFF.

V gene TRBV19 combines with J gene TRBJ2-1; 7 positions match TRBD1. V was clipped by 7 bases and J by 7 bases; unmatched bases: 13. CDR1 LNHDA and CDR2 SQIVND come from the germline V gene (reference sequence). This CDR3 spans 15 amino acids. CDR3: CASTHTGAIMNEQFF. In nucleotides, the CDR3 is TGTGCCAGTACCCATACAGGGGCTATCATGAATGAGCAGTTCTTC.

This clone was detected only a few times. The genes are TRBV5-1 and TRBJ1-3; 8 bases are a match to TRBD1. Per the germline V gene, CDR1 is SGHRS and CDR2 is YFSETQ. The length of the CDR3 is 14 residues. V shed 4 bases and J 4 bases; nucleotides not matched to a gene: 4. CDR3 coding DNA: TGCGCCAGCAGCGGGACAGGAGGAGGAAACACCATATATTTT. Translated, it gives CASSGTGGGNTIYF.

The chain combines TRBV10-2 with TRBJ1-3; 10 bases line up with TRBD1. J gave up 2 bases and V 8 bases, and 6 bases lay outside the gene matches. CDR1 WSHSY and CDR2 SAAADI come from the germline V gene. The CDR3 is 15 residues long. The CDR3 loop reads CASDEGQGAGNTIYF. The CDR3 nucleotides are TGCGCCAGCGACGAAGGACAGGGGGCTGGAAACACCATATATTTT.

The chain couples TRBV9 to TRBJ1-5; D not certain. Trimming took 3 bases from V and 1 from J, leaving 11 bases between them. Germline CDR1 SGDLS, CDR2 YYNGEE. The CDR3 has 15 residues. This chain's CDR3 is CASSGGFLSNQPQHF. DNA of the CDR3: TGTGCCAGCAGCGGAGGGTTTCTGAGCAATCAGCCCCAGCATTTT.